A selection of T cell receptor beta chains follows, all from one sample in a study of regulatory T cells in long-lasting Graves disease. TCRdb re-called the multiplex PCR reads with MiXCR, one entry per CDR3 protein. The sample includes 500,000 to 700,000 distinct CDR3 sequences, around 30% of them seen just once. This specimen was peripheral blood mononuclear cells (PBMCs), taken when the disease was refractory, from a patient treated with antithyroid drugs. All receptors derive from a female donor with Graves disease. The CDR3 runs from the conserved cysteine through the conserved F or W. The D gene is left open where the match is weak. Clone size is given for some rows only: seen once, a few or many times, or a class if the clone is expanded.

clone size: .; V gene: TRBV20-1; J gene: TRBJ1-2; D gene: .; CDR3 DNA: TGCAGTGCTAGGCAGGGGTCCTATGGCCACACCTTC; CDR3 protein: CSARQGSYGHTF
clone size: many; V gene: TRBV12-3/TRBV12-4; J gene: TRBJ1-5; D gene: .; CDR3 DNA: TGTGCCAGCAGTCCTACGGACGGGGCACAGCCCCAGCATTTT; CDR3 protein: CASSPTDGAQPQHF
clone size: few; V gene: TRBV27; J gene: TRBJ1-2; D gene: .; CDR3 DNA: TGTGCCAGCAGTAGTTTAGGCCCGGCTAACTATGGCTACACCTTC; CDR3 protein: CASSSLGPANYGYTF
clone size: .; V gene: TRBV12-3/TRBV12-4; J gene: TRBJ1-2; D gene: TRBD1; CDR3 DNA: TGTGTCAGCAGTAGGGACAGCAACTATGGCTACACCTTC; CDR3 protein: CVSSRDSNYGYTF
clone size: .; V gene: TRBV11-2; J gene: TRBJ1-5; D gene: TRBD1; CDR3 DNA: TGTGCCAGCAGCCCGAGGACAGGGCGCAATCAGCCCCAGCATTTT; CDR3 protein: CASSPRTGRNQPQHF
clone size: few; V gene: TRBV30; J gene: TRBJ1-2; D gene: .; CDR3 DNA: TGTGCCTGGTCAATCAGGGGCTATGGCTACACCTTC; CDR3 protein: CAWSIRGYGYTF
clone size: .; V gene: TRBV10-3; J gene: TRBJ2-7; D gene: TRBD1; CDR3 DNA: TGTGCCATCAGTGAACAGGGGAACGAAAACGAGCAGTACTTC; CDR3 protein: CAISEQGNENEQYF
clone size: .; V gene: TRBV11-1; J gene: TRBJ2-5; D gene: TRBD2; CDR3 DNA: TGTGCCAGCAGTACCGGGACTAGCGGAAAAGAGACCCAGTACTTC; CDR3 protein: CASSTGTSGKETQYF
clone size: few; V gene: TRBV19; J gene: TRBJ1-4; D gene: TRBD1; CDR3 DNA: TGTGCCAGTAGTATAGGGGGACAGGTTCGGGAAAAACTGTTTTTT; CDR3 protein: CASSIGGQVREKLFF
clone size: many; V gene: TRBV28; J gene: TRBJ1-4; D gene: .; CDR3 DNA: TGTGCCAGCACTCTCGCGACAGGTCCTCGTGAAAAACTGTTTTTT; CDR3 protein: CASTLATGPREKLFF
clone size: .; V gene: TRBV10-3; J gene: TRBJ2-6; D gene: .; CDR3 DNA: TGTGCCATCAGTGCTGGGGCCAACGTCCTGACTTTC; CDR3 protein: CAISAGANVLTF
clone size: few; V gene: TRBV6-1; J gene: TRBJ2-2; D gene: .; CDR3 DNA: TGTGCCGCGACTAGTGAGGGCGGGGAGCTGTTTTTT; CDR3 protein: CAATSEGGELFF
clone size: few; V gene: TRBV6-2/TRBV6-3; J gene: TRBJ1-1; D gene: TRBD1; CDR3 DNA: TGTGCCAGCAGTCAGGGTAGGGGGCTGAGAAACACTGAAGCTTTCTTT; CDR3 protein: CASSQGRGLRNTEAFF
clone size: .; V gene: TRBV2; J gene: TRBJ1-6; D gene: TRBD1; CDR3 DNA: TGTGCCAGCAGTCCATACCGGACAGGGCCCCCGGTGGATTCACCCCTCCACTTT; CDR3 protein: CASSPYRTGPPVDSPLHF
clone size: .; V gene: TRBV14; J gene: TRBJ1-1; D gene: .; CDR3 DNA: TGTGCCAGCAGCCAAGGAAACAGGGCTGAAGCTTTCTTT; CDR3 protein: CASSQGNRAEAFF
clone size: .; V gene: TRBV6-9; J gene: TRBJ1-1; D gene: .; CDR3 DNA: TGTGCCAGCAGTTACTTTCTCCGTGAAGCTTTCTTT; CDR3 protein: CASSYFLREAFF
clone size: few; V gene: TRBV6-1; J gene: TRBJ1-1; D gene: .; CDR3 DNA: TGTGCCAGCAGTGAATCAAGAGAAGCTTTCTTT; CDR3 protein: CASSESREAFF
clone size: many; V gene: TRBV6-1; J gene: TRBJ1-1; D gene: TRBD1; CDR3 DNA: TGTGCCAGCAGAGGGACAGACACTGAAGCTTTCTTT; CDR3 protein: CASRGTDTEAFF
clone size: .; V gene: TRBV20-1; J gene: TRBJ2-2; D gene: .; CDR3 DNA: TGCAGTGCTCTTAGACGGGCCGGGGAGCTGTTTTTT; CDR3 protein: CSALRRAGELFF
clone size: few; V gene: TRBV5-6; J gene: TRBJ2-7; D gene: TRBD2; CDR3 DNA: TGTGCCAGCAGCTTGGCTGTAGCGGGGGCCTACGAGCAGTACTTC; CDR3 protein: CASSLAVAGAYEQYF
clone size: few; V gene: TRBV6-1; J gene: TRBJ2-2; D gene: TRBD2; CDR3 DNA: TGTGCCAGCAGTGAAATACTAGCGGGAGCCGGGGAGCTGTTTTTT; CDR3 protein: CASSEILAGAGELFF
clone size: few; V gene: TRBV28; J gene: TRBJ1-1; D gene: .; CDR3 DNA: TGTGCCAGCAGTTTAAACCTACTGAACACTGAAGCTTTCTTT; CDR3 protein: CASSLNLLNTEAFF
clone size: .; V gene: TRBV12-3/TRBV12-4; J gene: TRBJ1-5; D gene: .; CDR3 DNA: TGTGCCAGCAGTTTAGCTCGGGGCCAGAGCAATCAGCCCCAGCATTTT; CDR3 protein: CASSLARGQSNQPQHF
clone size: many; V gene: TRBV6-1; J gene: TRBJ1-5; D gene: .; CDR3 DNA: TGTGCCAGCAGATCGCAGGCCGGAAGTCCCCTCCCGCGTAGCAATCAGCCCCAGCATTTT; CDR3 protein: CASRSQAGSPLPRSNQPQHF
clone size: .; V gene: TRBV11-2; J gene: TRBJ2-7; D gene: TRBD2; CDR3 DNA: TGTGCCAGCAGCAACCAACCCGGACTAGCGGATTCCTACGAGCAGTACTTC; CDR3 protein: CASSNQPGLADSYEQYF
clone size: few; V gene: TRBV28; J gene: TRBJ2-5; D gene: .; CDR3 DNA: TGTGCCAGCACCTTAGGGAGGCTCCCCCTCAACAACCAAGAGACCCAGTACTTC; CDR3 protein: CASTLGRLPLNNQETQYF
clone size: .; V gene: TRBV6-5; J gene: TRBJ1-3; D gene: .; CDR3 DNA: TGTGCCAGCAGTTACCCCGGTGGCGGAAACACCATATATTTT; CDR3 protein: CASSYPGGGNTIYF
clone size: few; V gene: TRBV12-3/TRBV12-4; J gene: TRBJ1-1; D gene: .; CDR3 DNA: TGTGCCAGCAGTCTTCAGGCTGAAGCTTTCTTT; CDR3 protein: CASSLQAEAFF
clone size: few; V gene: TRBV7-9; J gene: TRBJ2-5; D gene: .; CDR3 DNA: TGTGCCAGCAGCGCCTCCTCGGAGACCCAGTACTTC; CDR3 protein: CASSASSETQYF
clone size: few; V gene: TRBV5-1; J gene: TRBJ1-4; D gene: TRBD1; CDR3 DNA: TGCGCCAGCAGCTTGGCCGGGACAGGGCAAGAAAAACTGTTTTTT; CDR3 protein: CASSLAGTGQEKLFF
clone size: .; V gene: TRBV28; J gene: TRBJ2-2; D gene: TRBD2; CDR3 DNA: TGTGCCAGCAGCCGGGGGAGCGGACTAGCGAGCACCGGGGAGCTGTTTTTT; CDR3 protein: CASSRGSGLASTGELFF
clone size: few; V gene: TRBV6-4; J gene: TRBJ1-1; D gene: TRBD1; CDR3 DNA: TGTGCCAGCAGAGATCTGACAGGGGCCACTGAAGCTTTCTTT; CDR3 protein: CASRDLTGATEAFF
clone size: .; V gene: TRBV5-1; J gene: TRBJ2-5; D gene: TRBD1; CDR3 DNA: TGCGCCAGCAGCCACGGGACAGCTCAAGAGACCCAGTACTTC; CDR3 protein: CASSHGTAQETQYF
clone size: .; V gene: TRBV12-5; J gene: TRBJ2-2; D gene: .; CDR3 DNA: TGTGCTAGTGGTTTGGACAACAGGGTAAACACCGGGGAGCTGTTTTTT; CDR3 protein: CASGLDNRVNTGELFF
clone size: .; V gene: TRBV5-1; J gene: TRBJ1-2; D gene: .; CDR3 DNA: TGCGCCAGCAGCTTGGAGCTGGGATCCAATGGCTACACCTTC; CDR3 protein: CASSLELGSNGYTF
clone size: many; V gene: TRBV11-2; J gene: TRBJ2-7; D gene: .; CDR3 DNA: TGTGCCAGCAGCTTTCACGGTGTTTCCTACGAGCAGTACTTC; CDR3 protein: CASSFHGVSYEQYF
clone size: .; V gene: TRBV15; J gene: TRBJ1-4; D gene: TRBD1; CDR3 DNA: TGTGCCACCAGCAGAGAGGACAGGGGAATTGAAAAACTGTTTTTT; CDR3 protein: CATSREDRGIEKLFF
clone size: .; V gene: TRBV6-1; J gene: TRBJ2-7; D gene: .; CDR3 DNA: TGTGCCAGCAGACAGACGCCCCCCTACGAGCAGTACTTC; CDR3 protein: CASRQTPPYEQYF
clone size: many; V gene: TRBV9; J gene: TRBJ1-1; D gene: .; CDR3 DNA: TGTGCCAGCAGCCCCTACCAGTCCCGCTCTGAAGCTTTCTTT; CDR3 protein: CASSPYQSRSEAFF
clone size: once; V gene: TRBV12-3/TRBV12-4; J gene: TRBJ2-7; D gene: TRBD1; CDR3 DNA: TGTGCCAGCAGGACAGGGGGGTCCTACGAGCAGCACTTC; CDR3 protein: CASRTGGSYEQHF
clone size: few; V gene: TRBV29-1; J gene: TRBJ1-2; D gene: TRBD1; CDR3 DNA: TGCAGCGTTGAGTTGGACAGGGTTGGGGGCACCTTC; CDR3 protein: CSVELDRVGGTF
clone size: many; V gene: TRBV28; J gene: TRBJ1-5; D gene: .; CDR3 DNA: TGTGCCAGCAGCCCCGGGACTGTTAATCAGCCCCAGCATTTT; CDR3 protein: CASSPGTVNQPQHF
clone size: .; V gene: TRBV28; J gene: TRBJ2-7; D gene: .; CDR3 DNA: TGTGCCAGCAGTTTCGGGCCCTCAGTTTACGAGCAGTACTTC; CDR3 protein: CASSFGPSVYEQYF
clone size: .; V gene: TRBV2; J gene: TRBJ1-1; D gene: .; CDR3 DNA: TGTGCCAGCAGGAAGTCCGGGATGAACACTGAAGCTTTCTTT; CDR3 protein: CASRKSGMNTEAFF
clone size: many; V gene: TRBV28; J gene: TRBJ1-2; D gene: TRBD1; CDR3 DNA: TGTGCCAGCAGTTTACAGACAGGGCCCTATGGCTACACCTTC; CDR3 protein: CASSLQTGPYGYTF
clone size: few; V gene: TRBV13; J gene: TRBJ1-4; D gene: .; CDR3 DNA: TGTGCCAGCAGCTTCTTGGATTCGGCTGAAAAACTGTTTTTT; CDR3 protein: CASSFLDSAEKLFF
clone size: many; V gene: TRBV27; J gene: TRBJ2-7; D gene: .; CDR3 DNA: TGTGCCAGCAGTATACAGGGTACCTACGAGCAGTACTTC; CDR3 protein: CASSIQGTYEQYF
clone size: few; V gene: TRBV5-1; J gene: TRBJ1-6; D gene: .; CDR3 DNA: TGCGCCAGCAGCTTGTTTGTTTCGTCACCCCTCCACTTT; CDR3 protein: CASSLFVSSPLHF
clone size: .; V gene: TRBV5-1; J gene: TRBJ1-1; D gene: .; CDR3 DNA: TGCGCCAGCAGCTTTACAGGGTACACTGAAGCTTTCTTT; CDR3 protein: CASSFTGYTEAFF
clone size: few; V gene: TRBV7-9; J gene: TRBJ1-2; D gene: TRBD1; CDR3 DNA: TGTGCCAGCAGCCAGATTCGGGACAGAGCTACCAGTAACTATGGCTACACCTTC; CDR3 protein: CASSQIRDRATSNYGYTF
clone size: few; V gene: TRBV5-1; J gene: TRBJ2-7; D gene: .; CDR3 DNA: TGCGCCAGCAGCCCCCGGCAGATGAGCTCCTACGAGCAGTACTTC; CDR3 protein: CASSPRQMSSYEQYF
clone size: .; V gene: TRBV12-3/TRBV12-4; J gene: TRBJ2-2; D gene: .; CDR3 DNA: TGTGCCAGCAGTTTAGGGGGGCACACCGGGGAGCTGTTTTTT; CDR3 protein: CASSLGGHTGELFF
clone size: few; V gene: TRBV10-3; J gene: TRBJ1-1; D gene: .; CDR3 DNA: TGTGCCAACTCGGTTGTGGGGGGGAACACTGAAGCTTTCTTT; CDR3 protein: CANSVVGGNTEAFF